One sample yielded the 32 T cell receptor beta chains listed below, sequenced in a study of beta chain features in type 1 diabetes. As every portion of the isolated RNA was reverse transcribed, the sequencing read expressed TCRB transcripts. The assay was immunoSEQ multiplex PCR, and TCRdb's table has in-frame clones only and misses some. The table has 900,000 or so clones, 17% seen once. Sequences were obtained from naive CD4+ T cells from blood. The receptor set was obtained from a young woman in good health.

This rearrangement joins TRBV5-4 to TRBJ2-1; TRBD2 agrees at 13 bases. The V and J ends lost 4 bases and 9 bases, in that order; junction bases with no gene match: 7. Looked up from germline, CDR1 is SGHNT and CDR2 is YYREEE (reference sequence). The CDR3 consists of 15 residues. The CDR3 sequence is CASSAGLAGRSEQFF. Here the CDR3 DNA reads TGTGCCAGCAGCGCGGGACTAGCGGGACGATCTGAGCAGTTCTTC.

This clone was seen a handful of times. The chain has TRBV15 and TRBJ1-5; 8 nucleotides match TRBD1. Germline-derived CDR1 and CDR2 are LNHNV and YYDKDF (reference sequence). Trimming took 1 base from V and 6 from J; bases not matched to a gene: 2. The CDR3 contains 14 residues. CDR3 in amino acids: CATSRAGGGQPQHF. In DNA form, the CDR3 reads TGTGCCACCAGCAGAGCAGGGGGCGGTCAGCCCCAGCATTTT.

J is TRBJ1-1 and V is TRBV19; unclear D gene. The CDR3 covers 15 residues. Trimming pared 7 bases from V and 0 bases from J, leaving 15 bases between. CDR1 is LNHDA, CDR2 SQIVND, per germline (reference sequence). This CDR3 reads CASKVGSSMNTEAFF. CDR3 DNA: TGTGCCAGTAAAGTAGGGTCCAGCATGAACACTGAAGCTTTCTTT.

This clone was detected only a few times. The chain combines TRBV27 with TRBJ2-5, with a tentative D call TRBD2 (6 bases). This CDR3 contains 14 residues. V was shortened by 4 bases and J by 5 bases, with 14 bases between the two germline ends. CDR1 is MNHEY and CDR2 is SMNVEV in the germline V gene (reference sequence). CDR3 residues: CASSSRLVSETQYF. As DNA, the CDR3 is TGTGCCAGCAGTTCCCGACTAGTTTCGGAGACCCAGTACTTC.

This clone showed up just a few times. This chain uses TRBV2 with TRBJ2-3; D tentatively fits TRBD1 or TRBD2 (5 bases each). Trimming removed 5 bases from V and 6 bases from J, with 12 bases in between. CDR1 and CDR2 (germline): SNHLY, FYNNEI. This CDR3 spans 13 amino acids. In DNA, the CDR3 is TGTGCCAGCAGTCGGGACCTATGGGATACGCAGTATTTT. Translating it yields CASSRDLWDTQYF.

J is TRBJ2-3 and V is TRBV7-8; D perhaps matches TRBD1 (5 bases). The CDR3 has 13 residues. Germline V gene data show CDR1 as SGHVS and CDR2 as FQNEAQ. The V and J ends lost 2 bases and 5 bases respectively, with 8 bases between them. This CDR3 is CASSLPGLDTQYF. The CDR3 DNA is TGTGCCAGCAGCTTACCAGGGTTAGATACGCAGTATTTT.

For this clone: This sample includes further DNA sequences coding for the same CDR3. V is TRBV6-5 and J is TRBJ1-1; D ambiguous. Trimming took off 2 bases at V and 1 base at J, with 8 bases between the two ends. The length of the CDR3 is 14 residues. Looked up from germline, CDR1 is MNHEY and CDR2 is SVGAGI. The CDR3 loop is CASSYRGSNTEAFF. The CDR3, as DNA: TGTGCCAGCAGTTACCGTGGGTCGAACACTGAAGCTTTCTTT.

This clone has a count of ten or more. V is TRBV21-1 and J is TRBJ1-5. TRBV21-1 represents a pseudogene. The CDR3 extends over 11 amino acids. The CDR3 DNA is TGTGCCAGCAGCAAAGATCAGCCCCAGCATTTT. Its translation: CASSKDQPQHF.

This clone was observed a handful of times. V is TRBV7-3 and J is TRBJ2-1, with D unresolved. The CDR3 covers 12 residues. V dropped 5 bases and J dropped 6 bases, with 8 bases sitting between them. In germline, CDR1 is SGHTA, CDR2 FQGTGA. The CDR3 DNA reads TGTGCCAGCAGCCTAGTGGGCAATGAGCAGTTCTTC. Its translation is CASSLVGNEQFF.

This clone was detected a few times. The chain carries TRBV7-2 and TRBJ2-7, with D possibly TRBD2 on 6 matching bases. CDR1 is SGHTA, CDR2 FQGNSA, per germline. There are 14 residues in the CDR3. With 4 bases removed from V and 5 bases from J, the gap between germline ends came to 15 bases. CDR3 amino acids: CASSWGTPLDEQYF. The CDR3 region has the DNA TGTGCCAGCAGCTGGGGGACTCCTCTCGACGAGCAGTACTTC.

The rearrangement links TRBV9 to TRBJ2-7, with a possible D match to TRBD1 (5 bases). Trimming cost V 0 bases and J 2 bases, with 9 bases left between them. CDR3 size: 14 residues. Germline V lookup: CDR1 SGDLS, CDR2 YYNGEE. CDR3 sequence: CASSVEGLPYEQYF. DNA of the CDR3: TGTGCCAGCAGCGTAGAGGGGTTACCCTACGAGCAGTACTTC.

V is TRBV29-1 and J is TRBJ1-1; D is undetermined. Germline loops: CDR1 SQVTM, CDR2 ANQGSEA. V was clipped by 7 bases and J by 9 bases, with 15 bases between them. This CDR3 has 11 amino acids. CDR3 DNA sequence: TGCAGCGGCGGAGGATACAGACAAGCTTTCTTT. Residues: CSGGGYRQAFF.

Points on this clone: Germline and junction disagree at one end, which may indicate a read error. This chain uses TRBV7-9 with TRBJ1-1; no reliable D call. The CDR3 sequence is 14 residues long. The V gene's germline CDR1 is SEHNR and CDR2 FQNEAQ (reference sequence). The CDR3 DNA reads TGTGCCAGCAACTTATTATCGACAAACACTGAAGCTTTCTTT. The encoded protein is CASNLLSTNTEAFF.

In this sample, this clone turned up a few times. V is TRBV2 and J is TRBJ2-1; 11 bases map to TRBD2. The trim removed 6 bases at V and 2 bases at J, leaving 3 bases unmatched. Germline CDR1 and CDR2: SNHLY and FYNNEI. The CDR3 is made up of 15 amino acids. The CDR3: CASRRTSGPYNEQFF. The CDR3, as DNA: TGTGCCAGCAGGAGGACTAGCGGGCCCTACAATGAGCAGTTCTTC.

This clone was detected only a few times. The CDR3 DNA follows: TGTGCCAGCAGTAGACTAGTCCCACCGACAGATACGCAGTATTTT. Its translation: CASSRLVPPTDTQYF. The chain joins TRBV2 to TRBJ2-3, with D possibly being TRBD2 (6 bases). Germline V lookup: CDR1 SNHLY, CDR2 FYNNEI. This CDR3 is 15 amino acids long. Trimming pared 5 bases from V and 3 bases from J, leaving 15 bases between.

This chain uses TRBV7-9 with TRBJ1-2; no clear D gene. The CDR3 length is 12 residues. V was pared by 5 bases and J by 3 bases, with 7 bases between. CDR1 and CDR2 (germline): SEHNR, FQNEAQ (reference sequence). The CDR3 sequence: CASSQGHYGYTF. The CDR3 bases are TGTGCCAGCAGCCAAGGACACTATGGCTACACCTTC.

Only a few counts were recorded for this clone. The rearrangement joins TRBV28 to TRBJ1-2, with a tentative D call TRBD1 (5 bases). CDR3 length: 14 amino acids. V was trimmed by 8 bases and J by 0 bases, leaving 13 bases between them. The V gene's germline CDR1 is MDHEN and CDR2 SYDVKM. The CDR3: CASVQAPTNYGYTF. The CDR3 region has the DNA TGTGCCAGCGTACAGGCGCCGACTAACTATGGCTACACCTTC.

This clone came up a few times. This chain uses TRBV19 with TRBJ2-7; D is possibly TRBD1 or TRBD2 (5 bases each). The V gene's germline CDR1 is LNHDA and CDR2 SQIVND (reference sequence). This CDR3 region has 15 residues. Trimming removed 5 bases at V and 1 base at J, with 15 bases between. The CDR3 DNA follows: TGTGCCAGTAGTCGGTTCCGGGACGTATCCTACGAGCAGTACTTC. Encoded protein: CASSRFRDVSYEQYF.

CDR3 loop: CASSHREYNQPQHF. In DNA form, the CDR3 reads TGTGCCAGCAGCCACAGGGAATACAATCAGCCCCAGCATTTT. The chain combines TRBV4-2 with TRBJ1-5, with D maybe TRBD1 (5 bases). Germline assignment: CDR1 LGHNA and CDR2 YNFKEQ. The CDR3 has 14 residues. V was trimmed by 3 bases and J by 3 bases, leaving 9 bases between them.

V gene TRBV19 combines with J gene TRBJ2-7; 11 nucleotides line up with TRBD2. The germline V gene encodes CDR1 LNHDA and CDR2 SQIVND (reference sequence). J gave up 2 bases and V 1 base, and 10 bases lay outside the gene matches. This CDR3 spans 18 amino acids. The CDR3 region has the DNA TGTGCCAGTAGTATAGTCTCCCTCACTAGCGGGAGACCCTACGAGCAGTACTTC. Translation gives CASSIVSLTSGRPYEQYF.

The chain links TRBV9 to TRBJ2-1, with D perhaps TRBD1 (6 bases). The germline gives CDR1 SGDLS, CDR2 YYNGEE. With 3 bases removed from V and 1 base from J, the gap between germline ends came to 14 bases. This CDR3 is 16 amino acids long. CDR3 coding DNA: TGTGCCAGCAGCGAGGGCCGGCAGGGGTCCTACAATGAGCAGTTCTTC. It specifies CASSEGRQGSYNEQFF.

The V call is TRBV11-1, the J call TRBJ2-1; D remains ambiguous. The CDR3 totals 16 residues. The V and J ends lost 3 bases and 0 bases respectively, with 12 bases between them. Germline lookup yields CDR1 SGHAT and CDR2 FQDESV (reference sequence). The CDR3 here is CASSFSFRSSYNEQFF. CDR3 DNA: TGTGCCAGCAGCTTTAGCTTTCGGAGCTCCTACAATGAGCAGTTCTTC.

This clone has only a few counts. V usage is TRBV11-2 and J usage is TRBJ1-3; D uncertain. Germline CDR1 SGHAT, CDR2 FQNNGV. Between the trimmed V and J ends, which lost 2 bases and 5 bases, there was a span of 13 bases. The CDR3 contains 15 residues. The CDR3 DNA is TGTGCCAGCAGCTTAACGGCGCCACTTCGAAACACCATATATTTT. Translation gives CASSLTAPLRNTIYF.

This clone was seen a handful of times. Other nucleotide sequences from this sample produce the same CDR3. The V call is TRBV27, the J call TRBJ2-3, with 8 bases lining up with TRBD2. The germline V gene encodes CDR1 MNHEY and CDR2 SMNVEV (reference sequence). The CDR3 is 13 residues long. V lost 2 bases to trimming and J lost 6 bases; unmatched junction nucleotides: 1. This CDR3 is CASSLAGGDTQYF. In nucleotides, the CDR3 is TGTGCCAGCAGTTTAGCGGGGGGTGATACGCAGTATTTT.

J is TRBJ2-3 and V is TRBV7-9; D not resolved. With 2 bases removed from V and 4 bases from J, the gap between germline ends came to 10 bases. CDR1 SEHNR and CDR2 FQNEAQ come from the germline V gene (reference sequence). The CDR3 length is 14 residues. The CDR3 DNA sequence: TGTGCCAGCAGCTTAACAGCAGGTGCAGATACGCAGTATTTT. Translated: CASSLTAGADTQYF.

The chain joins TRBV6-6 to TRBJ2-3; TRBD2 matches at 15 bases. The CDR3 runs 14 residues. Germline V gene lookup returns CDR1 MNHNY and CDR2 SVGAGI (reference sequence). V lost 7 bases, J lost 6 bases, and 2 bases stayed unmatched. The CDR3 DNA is TGTGCCAGCACAGGGACTAGCGGGGGGGATACGCAGTATTTT. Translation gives CASTGTSGGDTQYF.

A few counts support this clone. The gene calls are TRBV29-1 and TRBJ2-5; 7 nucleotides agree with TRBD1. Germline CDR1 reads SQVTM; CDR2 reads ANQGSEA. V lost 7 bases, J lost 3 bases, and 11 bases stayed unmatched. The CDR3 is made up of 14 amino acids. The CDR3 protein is CSAGRGRLKETQYF. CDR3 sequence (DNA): TGCAGCGCCGGAAGGGGGCGCCTTAAAGAGACCCAGTACTTC.

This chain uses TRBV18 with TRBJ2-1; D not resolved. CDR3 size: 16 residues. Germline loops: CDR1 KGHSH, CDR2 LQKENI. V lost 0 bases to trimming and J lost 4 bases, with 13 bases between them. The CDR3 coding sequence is TGTGCCAGCTCACCACCGCACGACCCCTTTTACAATGAGCAGTTCTTC. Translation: CASSPPHDPFYNEQFF. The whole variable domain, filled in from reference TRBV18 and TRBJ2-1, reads NAGVMQNPRHLVRRRGQEARLRCSPMKGHSHVYWYRQLPEEGLKFMVYLQKENIIDESGMPKERFSAEFPKEGPSILRIQQVVRGDSAAYFCASSPPHDPFYNEQFFGPGTRLTVL.

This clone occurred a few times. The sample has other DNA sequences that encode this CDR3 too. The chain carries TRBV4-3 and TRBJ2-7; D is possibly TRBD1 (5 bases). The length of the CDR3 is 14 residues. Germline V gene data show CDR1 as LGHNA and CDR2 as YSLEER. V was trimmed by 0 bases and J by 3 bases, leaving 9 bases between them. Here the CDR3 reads CASSQELDSYEQYF. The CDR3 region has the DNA TGCGCCAGCAGCCAAGAACTCGACAGCTACGAGCAGTACTTC.

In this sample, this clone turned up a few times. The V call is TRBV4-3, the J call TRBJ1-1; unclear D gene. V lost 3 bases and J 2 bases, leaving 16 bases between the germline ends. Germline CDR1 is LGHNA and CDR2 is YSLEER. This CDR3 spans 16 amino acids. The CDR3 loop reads CASSQILGLRNTEAFF. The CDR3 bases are TGCGCCAGCAGCCAGATCTTAGGGCTACGAAACACTGAAGCTTTCTTT.

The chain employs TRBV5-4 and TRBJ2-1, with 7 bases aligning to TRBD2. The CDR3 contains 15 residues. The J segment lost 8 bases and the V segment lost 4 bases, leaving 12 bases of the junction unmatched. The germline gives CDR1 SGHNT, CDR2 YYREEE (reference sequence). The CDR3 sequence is CASSRVAGVGDEQFF. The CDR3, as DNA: TGTGCCAGCAGCCGAGTGGCGGGAGTGGGCGATGAGCAGTTCTTC.

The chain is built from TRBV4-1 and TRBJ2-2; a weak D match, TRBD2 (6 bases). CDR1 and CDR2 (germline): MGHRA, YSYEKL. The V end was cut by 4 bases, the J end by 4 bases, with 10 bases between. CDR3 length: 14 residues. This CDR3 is CASSRRAGTGELFF. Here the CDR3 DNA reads TGCGCCAGCAGCCGAAGAGCGGGCACCGGGGAGCTGTTTTTT.